The 19 T cell receptor beta chains below all came from one sample that was sequenced in a study of blood T cell repertoires in COVID-19. Data came from immunoSEQ multiplex PCR; TCRdb stores just in-frame clones and leaves some out. Among some 200,000 clones listed, under 85% were seen once. Sequences were obtained from peripheral blood. These TCRs come from an elderly woman with COVID-19, enrolled during active disease.

The chain employs TRBV5-1 and TRBJ2-5, with D uncertain. V dropped 4 bases and J dropped 5 bases, with 15 bases sitting between them. CDR1 is SGHRS and CDR2 is YFSETQ in the germline V gene. CDR3 length equals 14 residues. The CDR3 spells CASSPVTPPETQYF. CDR3 sequence (DNA): TGCGCCAGCAGCCCCGTTACTCCCCCGGAGACCCAGTACTTC.

This sequence joins TRBV28 and TRBJ1-1, with 7 bases aligning to TRBD1. The junction had 8 bases not matched to a gene; V was cut back by 4 bases and J by 3 bases. Germline assignment: CDR1 MDHEN and CDR2 SYDVKM. The CDR3 covers 15 residues. The DNA for the CDR3 is TGTGCCAGCAGTTCACCGGGGGACAGCCACACTGAAGCTTTCTTT. This codes for CASSSPGDSHTEAFF. Based on the CDR3 plus reference TRBV28 and TRBJ1-1, the full variable domain is DVKVTQSSRYLVKRTGEKVFLECVQDMDHENMFWYRQDPGLGLRLIYFSYDVKMKEKGDIPEGYSVSREKKERFSLILESASTNQTSMYLCASSSPGDSHTEAFFGQGTRLTVV.

This clone was picked up a small number of times. V is TRBV5-1 and J is TRBJ1-1, with D uncertain. This CDR3 has 13 residues. In germline, CDR1 is SGHRS, CDR2 YFSETQ. Trimming pared 1 base from V and 6 bases from J, leaving 10 bases between. DNA of the CDR3: TGCGCCAGCAGCTTGATTCCCGGGGCTGAAGCTTTCTTT. Its protein is CASSLIPGAEAFF.

A single count supports this clone. V and J are TRBV5-1 and TRBJ2-7, with D tentatively TRBD1 (6 bases). CDR3 length: 17 residues. Germline-derived CDR1 and CDR2 are SGHRS and YFSETQ. V was trimmed by 0 bases and J by 6 bases, leaving 22 bases between them. The CDR3 bases are TGCGCCAGCAGCTTGGATGCCACAGGGCCCCAGGGCTCCGAGCAGTACTTC. Protein sequence: CASSLDATGPQGSEQYF.

The chain joins TRBV7-6 to TRBJ1-2; the D gene is possibly TRBD1 (5 bases). The V end lost 1 base, the J end lost 8 bases, and 14 bases lay between the germline ends. Germline CDR1 and CDR2: SGHVS and FNYEAQ. The CDR3 extends over 14 amino acids. The CDR3 loop reads CASSLEERGNGYTF. The DNA of the CDR3 is TGTGCCAGCAGCTTAGAAGAACGGGGGAACGGCTACACCTTC.

V gene TRBV6-6 combines with J gene TRBJ1-3; 7 nucleotides agree with TRBD1. The CDR3 consists of 16 residues. Germline lookup yields CDR1 MNHNY and CDR2 SVGAGI (reference sequence). J was trimmed by 2 bases and V by 4 bases; bases with no gene match: 8. In DNA, the CDR3 is TGTGCCAGCAGTTTCGGCGGGCAGGGGGCTGGAAACACCATATATTTT. Its translation: CASSFGGQGAGNTIYF.

The CDR3 nucleotides are TGTGCCATCAGTGGGGACAGGGGTACGAGGGGCTACACCTTC. Translated: CAISGDRGTRGYTF. The chain is built from TRBV10-3 and TRBJ1-2; 10 bases are a match to TRBD1. Germline V gives CDR1 ENHRY, CDR2 SYGVKD. This CDR3 has 14 residues. Losses at the gene ends were 4 bases for V and 8 bases for J; bases not matched to a gene: 7.

The chain recombines TRBV9 with TRBJ2-2, with D tentatively TRBD2 (5 bases). The CDR3 runs to 14 residues. Germline V lookup: CDR1 SGDLS, CDR2 YYNGEE. The ends were cut back, 4 bases at V and 6 bases at J, with 13 bases in the middle. The CDR3 region has the DNA TGTGCCAGCAGCCGGACTCCCAGCGCCGGGGAGCTGTTTTTT. Translating gives CASSRTPSAGELFF.

This chain connects TRBV15 to TRBJ1-2, with D hard to call. The CDR3 is 13 residues long. The ends were cut back, 1 base at V and 6 bases at J, with 9 bases in the middle. Germline V CDR1 and CDR2: LNHNV, YYDKDF (reference sequence). The CDR3 is CATSRAASNGYTF. CDR3 DNA: TGTGCCACCAGCAGAGCGGCTAGTAATGGCTACACCTTC.

The chain has TRBV18 and TRBJ2-1, with 9 bases lining up with TRBD1. The germline V gene encodes CDR1 KGHSH and CDR2 LQKENI. CDR3 length equals 18 residues. V trimming: 3 bases; J trimming: 2 bases; junction bases outside the gene matches: 11. In nucleotides, the CDR3 is TGTGCCAGCTCACCTCCGAATTCAGGGACAGGGCCCTACAATGAGCAGTTCTTC. Its protein is CASSPPNSGTGPYNEQFF.

J is TRBJ1-2 and V is TRBV3-1 (or the pseudogene TRBV3-2); 10 bases fit TRBD1. V lost 0 bases, J lost 8 bases, and 24 bases stayed unmatched. This CDR3 is built from 21 residues. Germline lookup yields CDR1 LGHDT and CDR2 YNNKEL (reference sequence). Written as DNA, the CDR3 is TGTGCCAGCAGCCAAGATTCGTTTTGGAGACAGGGGGCCCGTTGGGCGCCCGGCTACACCTTC. Translation: CASSQDSFWRQGARWAPGYTF.

V and J are TRBV2 and TRBJ2-1, with D maybe TRBD2 (5 bases). From germline, CDR1 is SNHLY and CDR2 FYNNEI. This CDR3 has 12 amino acids. Trimming shortened V by 4 bases and J by 8 bases, and 9 bases separated the two germline ends. CDR3 protein: CASSGPGDEQFF. The DNA for the CDR3 is TGTGCCAGCAGTGGCCCCGGGGATGAGCAGTTCTTC.

The chain carries TRBV7-8 and TRBJ1-2; D is unresolved. V was clipped by 7 bases and J by 8 bases, with 14 bases between them. The length of the CDR3 is 12 residues. Germline-derived CDR1 and CDR2 are SGHVS and FQNEAQ. The CDR3: CASNEGRGGYTF. CDR3 coding DNA: TGTGCCAGCAACGAAGGCCGGGGAGGCTACACCTTC.

The chain carries TRBV2 and TRBJ1-2; 8 positions match TRBD1. The CDR3 has 15 amino acids. Germline assignment: CDR1 SNHLY and CDR2 FYNNEI. Unmatched junction bases numbered 12, after V lost 8 bases and J lost 4 bases. In DNA form, the CDR3 reads TGTGCCAGCTCCCCTGGACAGGGTAGGGTCTATGGCTACACCTTC. Translated: CASSPGQGRVYGYTF. Looking up the rest from reference TRBV2 and TRBJ1-2 gives the full variable domain: EPEVTQTPSHQVTQMGQEVILRCVPISNHLYFYWYRQILGQKVEFLVSFYNNEISEKSEIFDDQFSVERPDGSNFTLKIRSTKLEDSAMYFCASSPGQGRVYGYTFGSGTRLTVV.

As regards this clone: Within the sample, other DNA sequences also encode this same CDR3. The gene calls are TRBV18 and TRBJ2-5; unclear D gene. The CDR3 contains 11 residues. From germline, CDR1 is KGHSH and CDR2 LQKENI. The V gene lost 6 bases and the J gene lost 3 bases, with 5 bases spanning the gap. The CDR3 reads CASSPKETQYF. The DNA for the CDR3 is TGTGCCAGCTCCCCTAAAGAGACCCAGTACTTC.

The gene calls are TRBV20-1 and TRBJ1-6; D might be TRBD1 (6 bases). The CDR3 extends over 15 amino acids. Germline V lookup: CDR1 DFQATT, CDR2 SNEGSKA (reference sequence). With 3 bases removed from V and 4 bases from J, the gap between germline ends came to 13 bases. The CDR3 coding sequence is TGCAGTGCTAGTAGGGGGTCTTCATATAATTCACCCCTCCACTTT. Translated, it gives CSASRGSSYNSPLHF.

The J gene is TRBJ1-1, the V gene TRBV3-1 (or the pseudogene TRBV3-2), with D possibly being TRBD1 (5 bases). V lost 1 base, J lost 2 bases, and 23 bases lay in between. CDR3 size: 19 residues. Germline lookup yields CDR1 LGHDT and CDR2 YNNKEL (reference sequence). The CDR3 DNA is TGTGCCAGCAGCCAAGCCGCACTAGCGGAGACCAGGGATAACACTGAAGCTTTCTTT. It specifies CASSQAALAETRDNTEAFF.

This clone turned up a few times. The chain uses TRBV6-5 and TRBJ1-2; D is possibly TRBD1 (5 bases). The germline V and J ends were trimmed by 6 bases and 5 bases, with 16 bases remaining between them. This CDR3 has 14 amino acids. Germline V gene sequence: CDR1 MNHEY, CDR2 SVGAGI. Written as DNA, the CDR3 is TGTGCCAGCAGGCGGGCGGGGGGGATATATGGCTACACCTTC. It specifies CASRRAGGIYGYTF.

The V and J genes are TRBV5-1 and TRBJ2-3; D call uncertain. CDR3 length: 15 residues. CDR1 SGHRS and CDR2 YFSETQ come from the germline V gene. V was shortened by 0 bases and J by 0 bases, with 8 bases between the two germline ends. The DNA for the CDR3 is TGCGCCAGCAGCTTGGACCCCACTAGCACAGATACGCAGTATTTT. It encodes CASSLDPTSTDTQYF.